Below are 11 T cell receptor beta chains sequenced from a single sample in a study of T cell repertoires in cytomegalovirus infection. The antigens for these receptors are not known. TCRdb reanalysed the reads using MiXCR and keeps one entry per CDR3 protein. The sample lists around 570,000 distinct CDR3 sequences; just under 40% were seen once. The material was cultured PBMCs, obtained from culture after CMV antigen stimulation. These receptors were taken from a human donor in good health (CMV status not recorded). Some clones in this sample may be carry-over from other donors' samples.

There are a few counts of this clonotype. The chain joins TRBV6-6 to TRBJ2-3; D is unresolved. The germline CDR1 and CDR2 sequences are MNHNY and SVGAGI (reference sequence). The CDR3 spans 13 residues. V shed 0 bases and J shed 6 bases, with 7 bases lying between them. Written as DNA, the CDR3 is TGTGCCAGCAGTTACTCTCCTACCGATACGCAGTATTTT. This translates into CASSYSPTDTQYF.

The CDR3 nucleotides are TGTGCCAGCAGTTTAAAAGGTCCCTGGGCCCTCAGGAATCAGCCCCAGCATTTT. It yields the protein CASSLKGPWALRNQPQHF. The rearrangement uses TRBV27 and TRBJ1-5, with unresolved D. CDR3 length: 18 amino acids. Germline V lookup: CDR1 MNHEY, CDR2 SMNVEV (reference sequence). The V end was cut by 2 bases, the J end by 4 bases, with 21 bases between.

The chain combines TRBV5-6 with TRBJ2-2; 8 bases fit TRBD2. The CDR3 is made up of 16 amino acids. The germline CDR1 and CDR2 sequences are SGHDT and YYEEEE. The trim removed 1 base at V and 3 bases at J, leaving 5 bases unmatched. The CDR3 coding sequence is TGTGCCAGCAGCTTGTACGGGCGGGAGGACACCGGGGAGCTGTTTTTT. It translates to CASSLYGREDTGELFF.

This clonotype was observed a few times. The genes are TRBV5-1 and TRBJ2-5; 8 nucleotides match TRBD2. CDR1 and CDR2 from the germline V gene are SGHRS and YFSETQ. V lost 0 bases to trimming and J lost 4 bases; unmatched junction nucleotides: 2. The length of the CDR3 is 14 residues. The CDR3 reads CASSLGTSRETQYF. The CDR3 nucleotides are TGCGCCAGCAGCTTGGGGACTAGCCGAGAGACCCAGTACTTC.

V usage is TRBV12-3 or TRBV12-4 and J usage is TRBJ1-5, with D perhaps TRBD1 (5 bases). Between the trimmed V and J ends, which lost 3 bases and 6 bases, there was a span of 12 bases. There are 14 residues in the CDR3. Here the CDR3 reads CASSFPGFTQPQHF. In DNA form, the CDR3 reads TGTGCCAGCAGTTTTCCAGGGTTCACTCAGCCCCAGCATTTT.

The CDR3 coding sequence is TGTGCCAGCAGCTTCGGACTTGGGAACACCATATATTTT. Residues: CASSFGLGNTIYF. V gene TRBV7-6 combines with J gene TRBJ1-3; no reliable D call. V was pared by 3 bases and J by 7 bases, with 10 bases between. This CDR3 has 13 residues. Germline V gene sequence: CDR1 SGHVS, CDR2 FNYEAQ.

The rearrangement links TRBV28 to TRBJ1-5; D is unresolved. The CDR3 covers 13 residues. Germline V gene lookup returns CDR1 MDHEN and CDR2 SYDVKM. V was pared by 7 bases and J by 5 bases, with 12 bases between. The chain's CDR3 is CASTLTRDQPQHF. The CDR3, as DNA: TGTGCCAGCACCCTCACTCGAGATCAGCCCCAGCATTTT. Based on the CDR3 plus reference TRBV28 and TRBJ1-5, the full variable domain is DVKVTQSSRYLVKRTGEKVFLECVQDMDHENMFWYRQDPGLGLRLIYFSYDVKMKEKGDIPEGYSVSREKKERFSLILESASTNQTSMYLCASTLTRDQPQHFGDGTRLSIL.

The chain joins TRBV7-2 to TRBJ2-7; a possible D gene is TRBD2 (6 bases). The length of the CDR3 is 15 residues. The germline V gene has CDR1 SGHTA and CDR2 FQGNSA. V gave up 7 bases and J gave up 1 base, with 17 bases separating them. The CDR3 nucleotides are TGTGCCAGCAAAACGGGATACGGGGGTTCCTACGAGCAGTACTTC. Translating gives CASKTGYGGSYEQYF.

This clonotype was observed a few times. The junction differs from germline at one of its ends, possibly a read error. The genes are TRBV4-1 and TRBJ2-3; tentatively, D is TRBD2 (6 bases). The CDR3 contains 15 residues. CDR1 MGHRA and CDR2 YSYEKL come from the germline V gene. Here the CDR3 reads CASSQEEGGTDTQYF. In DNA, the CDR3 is TGTGCCAGCAGCCAAGAGGAGGGTGGTACAGATACGCAGTATTTT.

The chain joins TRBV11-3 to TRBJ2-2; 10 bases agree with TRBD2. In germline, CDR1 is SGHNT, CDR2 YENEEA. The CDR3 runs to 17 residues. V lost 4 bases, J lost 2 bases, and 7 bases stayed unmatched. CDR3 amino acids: CASSSSTSGPNTGELFF. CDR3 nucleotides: TGTGCCAGCAGCTCATCGACTAGCGGGCCAAACACCGGGGAGCTGTTTTTT.

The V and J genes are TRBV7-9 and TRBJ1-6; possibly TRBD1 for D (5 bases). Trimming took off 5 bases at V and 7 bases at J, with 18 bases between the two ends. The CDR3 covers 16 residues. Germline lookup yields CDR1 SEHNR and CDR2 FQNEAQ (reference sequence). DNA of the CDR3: TGTGCCAGCAGCGAGGCGTCGGGGGTTAGGAATTCACCCCTCCACTTT. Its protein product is CASSEASGVRNSPLHF.